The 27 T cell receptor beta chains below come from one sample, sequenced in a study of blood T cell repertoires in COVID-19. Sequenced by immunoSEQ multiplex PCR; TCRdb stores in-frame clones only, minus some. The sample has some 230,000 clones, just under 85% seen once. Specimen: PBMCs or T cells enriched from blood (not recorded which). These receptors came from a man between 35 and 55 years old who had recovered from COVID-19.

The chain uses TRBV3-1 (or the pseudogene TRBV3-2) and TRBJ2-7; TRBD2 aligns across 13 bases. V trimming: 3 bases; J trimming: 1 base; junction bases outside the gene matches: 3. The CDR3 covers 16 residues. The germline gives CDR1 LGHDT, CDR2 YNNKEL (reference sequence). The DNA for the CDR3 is TGTGCCAGCAGCCAGGGGACTAGCGGGACTTCCTACGAGCAGTACTTC. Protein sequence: CASSQGTSGTSYEQYF.

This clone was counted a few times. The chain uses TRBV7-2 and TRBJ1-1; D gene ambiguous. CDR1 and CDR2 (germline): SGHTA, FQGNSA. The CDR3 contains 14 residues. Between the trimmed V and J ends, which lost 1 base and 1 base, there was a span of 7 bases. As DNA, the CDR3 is TGTGCCAGCAGCTTAGTGCAGGCGAACACTGAAGCTTTCTTT. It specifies CASSLVQANTEAFF.

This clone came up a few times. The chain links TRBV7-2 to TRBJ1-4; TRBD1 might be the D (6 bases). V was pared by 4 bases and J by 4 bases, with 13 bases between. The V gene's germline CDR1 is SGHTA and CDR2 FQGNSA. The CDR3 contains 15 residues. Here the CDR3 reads CASSWGGAVNEKLFF. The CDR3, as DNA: TGTGCCAGCAGCTGGGGGGGGGCCGTTAATGAAAAACTGTTTTTT.

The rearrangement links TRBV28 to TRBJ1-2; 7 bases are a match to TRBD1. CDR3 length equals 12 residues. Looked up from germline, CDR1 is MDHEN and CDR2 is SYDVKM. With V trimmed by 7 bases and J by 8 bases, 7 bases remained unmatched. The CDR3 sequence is CASTVRGQGYTF. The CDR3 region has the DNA TGTGCCAGCACAGTGAGGGGGCAAGGCTACACCTTC.

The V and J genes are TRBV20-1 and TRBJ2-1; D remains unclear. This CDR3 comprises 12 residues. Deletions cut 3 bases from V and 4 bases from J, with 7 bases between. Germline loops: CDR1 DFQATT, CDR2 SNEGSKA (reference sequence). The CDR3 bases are TGCAGTGCTAGTGCTAGTTACAATGAGCAGTTCTTC. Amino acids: CSASASYNEQFF.

The CDR3 nucleotides read TGTGCCAGCAGCTCAGGGGGCGCCGGGGGCTACACCTTC. This translates into CASSSGGAGGYTF. The chain uses TRBV12-3 or TRBV12-4 and TRBJ1-2; TRBD1 matches at 8 bases. This CDR3 spans 13 amino acids. V was clipped by 6 bases and J by 8 bases; unmatched bases: 8.

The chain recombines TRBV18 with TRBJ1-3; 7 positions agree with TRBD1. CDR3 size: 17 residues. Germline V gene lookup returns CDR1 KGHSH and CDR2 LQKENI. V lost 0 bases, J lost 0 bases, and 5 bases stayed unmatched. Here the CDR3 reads CASSPPSQGDSGNTIYF. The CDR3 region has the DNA TGTGCCAGCTCACCACCCTCCCAGGGGGACTCTGGAAACACCATATATTTT.

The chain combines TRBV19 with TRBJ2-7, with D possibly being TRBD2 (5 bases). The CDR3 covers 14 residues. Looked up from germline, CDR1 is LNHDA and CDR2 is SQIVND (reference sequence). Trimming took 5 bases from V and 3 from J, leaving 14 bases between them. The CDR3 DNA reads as TGTGCCAGTAGTCCCTTGGAGGCAGTCTACGAGCAGTACTTC. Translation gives CASSPLEAVYEQYF.

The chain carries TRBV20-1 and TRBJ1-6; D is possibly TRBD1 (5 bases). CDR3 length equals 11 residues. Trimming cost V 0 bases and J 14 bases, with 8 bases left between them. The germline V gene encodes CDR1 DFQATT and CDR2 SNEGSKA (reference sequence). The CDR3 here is CSARESGTLHF. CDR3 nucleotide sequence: TGCAGTGCTAGAGAGTCAGGGACCCTCCACTTT.

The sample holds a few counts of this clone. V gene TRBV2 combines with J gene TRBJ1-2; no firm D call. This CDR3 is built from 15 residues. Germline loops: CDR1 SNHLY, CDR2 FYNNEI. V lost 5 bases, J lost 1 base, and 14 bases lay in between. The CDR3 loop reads CASSRLAGINYGYTF. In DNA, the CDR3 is TGTGCCAGCAGTCGACTCGCGGGTATTAACTATGGCTACACCTTC.

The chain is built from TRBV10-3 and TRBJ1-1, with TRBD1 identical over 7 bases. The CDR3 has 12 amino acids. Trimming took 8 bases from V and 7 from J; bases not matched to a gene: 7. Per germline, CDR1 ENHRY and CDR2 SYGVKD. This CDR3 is CAIARQGFEAFF. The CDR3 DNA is TGTGCCATCGCCCGACAGGGATTTGAAGCTTTCTTT.

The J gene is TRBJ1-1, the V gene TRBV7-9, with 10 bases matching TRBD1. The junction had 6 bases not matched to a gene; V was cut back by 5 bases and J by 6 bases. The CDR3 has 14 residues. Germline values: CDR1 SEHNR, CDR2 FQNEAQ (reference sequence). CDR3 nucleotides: TGTGCCAGCAGCCAGACAGGGGGCCCATCTGAAGCTTTCTTT. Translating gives CASSQTGGPSEAFF.

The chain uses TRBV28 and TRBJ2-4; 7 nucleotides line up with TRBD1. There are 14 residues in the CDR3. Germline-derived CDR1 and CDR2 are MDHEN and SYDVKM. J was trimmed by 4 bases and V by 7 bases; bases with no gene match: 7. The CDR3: CASNSGTVKNIQYF. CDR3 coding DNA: TGTGCCAGCAACTCCGGGACAGTGAAAAACATTCAGTACTTC.

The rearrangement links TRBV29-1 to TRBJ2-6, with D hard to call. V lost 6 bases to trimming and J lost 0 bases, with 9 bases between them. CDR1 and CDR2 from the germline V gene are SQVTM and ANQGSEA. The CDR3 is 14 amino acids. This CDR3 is CSVATLSGANVLTF. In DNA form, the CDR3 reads TGCAGCGTCGCGACACTCTCTGGGGCCAACGTCCTGACTTTC.

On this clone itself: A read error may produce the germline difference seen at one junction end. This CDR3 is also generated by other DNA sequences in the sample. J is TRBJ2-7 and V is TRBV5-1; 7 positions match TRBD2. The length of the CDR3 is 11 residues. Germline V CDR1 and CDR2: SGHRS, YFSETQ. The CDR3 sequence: CASREGYEQYF. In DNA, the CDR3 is TGCGCTAGCAGGGAGGGATACGAGCAGTACTTC. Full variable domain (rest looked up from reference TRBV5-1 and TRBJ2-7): KAGVTQTPRYLIKTRGQQVTLSCSPISGHRSVSWYQQTPGQGLQFLFEYFSETQRNKGNFPGRFSGRQFSNSRSEMNVSTLELGDSALYLCASREGYEQYFGPGTRLTVT.

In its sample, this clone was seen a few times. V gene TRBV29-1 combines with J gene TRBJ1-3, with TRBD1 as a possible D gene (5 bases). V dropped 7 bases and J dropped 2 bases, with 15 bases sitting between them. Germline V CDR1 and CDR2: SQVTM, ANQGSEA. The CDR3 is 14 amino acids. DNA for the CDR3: TGCAGCGCCGACAAAGGGGTAGCTGGAAACACCATATATTTT. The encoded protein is CSADKGVAGNTIYF.

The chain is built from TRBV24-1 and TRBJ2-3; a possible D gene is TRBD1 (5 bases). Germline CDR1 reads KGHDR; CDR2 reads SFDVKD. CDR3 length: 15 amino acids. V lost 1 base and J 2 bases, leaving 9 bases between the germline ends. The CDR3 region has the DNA TGTGCCACCAGTGATTTTCTCAGGGACACAGATACGCAGTATTTT. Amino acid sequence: CATSDFLRDTDTQYF.

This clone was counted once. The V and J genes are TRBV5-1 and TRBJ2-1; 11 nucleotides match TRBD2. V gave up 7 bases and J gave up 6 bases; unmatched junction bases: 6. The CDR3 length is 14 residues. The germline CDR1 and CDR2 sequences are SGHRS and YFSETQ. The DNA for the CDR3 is TGCGCCAGCCAGTCTCTAGCGGGAGGCAATGAGCAGTTCTTC. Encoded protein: CASQSLAGGNEQFF. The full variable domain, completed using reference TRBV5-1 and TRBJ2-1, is KAGVTQTPRYLIKTRGQQVTLSCSPISGHRSVSWYQQTPGQGLQFLFEYFSETQRNKGNFPGRFSGRQFSNSRSEMNVSTLELGDSALYLCASQSLAGGNEQFFGPGTRLTVL.

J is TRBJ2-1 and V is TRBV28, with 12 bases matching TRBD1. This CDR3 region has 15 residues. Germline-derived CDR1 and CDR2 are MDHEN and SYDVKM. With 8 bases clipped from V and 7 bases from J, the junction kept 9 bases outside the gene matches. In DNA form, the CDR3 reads TGTGCCAGCGGATCCGGGACAGGGGGCGAGAATGAGCAGTTCTTC. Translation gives CASGSGTGGENEQFF.

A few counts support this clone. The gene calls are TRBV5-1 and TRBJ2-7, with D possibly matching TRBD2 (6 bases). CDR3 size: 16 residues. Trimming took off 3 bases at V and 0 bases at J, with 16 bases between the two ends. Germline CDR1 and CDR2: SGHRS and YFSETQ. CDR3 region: CASSSFRSGLSYEQYF. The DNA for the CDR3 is TGCGCCAGCAGCTCCTTTAGGAGCGGGCTCTCCTACGAGCAGTACTTC.

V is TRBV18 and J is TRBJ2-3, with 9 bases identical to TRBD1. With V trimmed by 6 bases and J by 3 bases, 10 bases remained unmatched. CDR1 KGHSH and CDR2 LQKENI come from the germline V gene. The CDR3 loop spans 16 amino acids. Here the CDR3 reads CASSQIQGAGTDTQYF. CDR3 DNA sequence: TGTGCCAGCTCTCAAATACAGGGGGCTGGGACAGATACGCAGTATTTT.

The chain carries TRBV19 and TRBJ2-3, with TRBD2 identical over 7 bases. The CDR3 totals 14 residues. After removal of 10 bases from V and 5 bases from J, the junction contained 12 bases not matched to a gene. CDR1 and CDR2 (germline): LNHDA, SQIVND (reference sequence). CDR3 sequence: CATKAEGRGDTQYF. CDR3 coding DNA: TGTGCCACCAAAGCGGAGGGGAGGGGAGATACGCAGTATTTT.

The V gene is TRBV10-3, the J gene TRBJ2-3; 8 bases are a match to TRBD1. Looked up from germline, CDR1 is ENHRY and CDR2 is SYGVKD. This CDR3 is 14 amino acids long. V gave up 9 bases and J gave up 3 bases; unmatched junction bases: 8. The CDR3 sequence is CAIQFGQGTDTQYF. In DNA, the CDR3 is TGTGCCATTCAGTTCGGACAGGGAACAGATACGCAGTATTTT.

The CDR3 sequence is CASSGRQNNSPLHF. The CDR3 region has the DNA TGTGCCAGCAGCGGTAGACAGAATAATTCACCCCTCCACTTT. The chain has TRBV9 and TRBJ1-6; the D gene is possibly TRBD1 (5 bases). The V gene lost 3 bases and the J gene lost 5 bases, with 9 bases spanning the gap. The germline CDR1 and CDR2 sequences are SGDLS and YYNGEE. The CDR3 extends over 14 amino acids.

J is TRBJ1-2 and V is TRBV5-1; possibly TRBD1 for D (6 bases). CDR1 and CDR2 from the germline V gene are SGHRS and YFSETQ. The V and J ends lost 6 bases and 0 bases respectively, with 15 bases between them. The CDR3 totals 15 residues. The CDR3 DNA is TGCGCCAGCACCCCGAGAGGGGGAGCTAACTATGGCTACACCTTC. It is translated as CASTPRGGANYGYTF.

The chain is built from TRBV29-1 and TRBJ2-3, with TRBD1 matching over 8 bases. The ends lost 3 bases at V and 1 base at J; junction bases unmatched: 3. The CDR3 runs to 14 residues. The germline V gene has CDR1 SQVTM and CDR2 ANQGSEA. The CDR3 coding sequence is TGCAGCGTTGACCAGGGGGCTGGCACAGATACGCAGTATTTT. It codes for CSVDQGAGTDTQYF.

The CDR3 protein is CASSRQGDGQPQHF. The CDR3, as DNA: TGTGCCAGCAGTAGACAGGGGGACGGTCAGCCCCAGCATTTT. V and J are TRBV6-5 and TRBJ1-5; 9 bases are shared with TRBD1. The CDR3 consists of 14 residues. Per germline, CDR1 MNHEY and CDR2 SVGAGI. V gave up 5 bases and J gave up 6 bases; unmatched junction bases: 5.